This T cell receptor beta chain was recovered during a study of spatial heterogeneity in lung cancer. As for time point: sample taken at primary tumor resection. Whole RNA was taken from tumor, nontumor lung or frozen PBMC; it was then sequenced unsorted. The approximately 78 donors had untreated early-stage non-small cell lung cancer. Each CDR3 protein gets one entry after TCRdb re-called the 5' RACE reads with MiXCR. The sample holds more than 35,000 distinct CDR3 sequences; around 5.2% are singletons and the top ten take about a quarter. This clonotype was picked up many times. The sequence came from a female donor with early-stage non-small cell lung cancer. The starting material was PBMCs, obtained at surgery.

The CDR3 spells CSAKGGQEKMGAFF. DNA for the CDR3: TGCAGTGCCAAGGGGGGACAAGAGAAAATGGGAGCTTTCTTT. The gene calls are TRBV20-1 and TRBJ1-1; TRBD1 might be the D (6 bases). The CDR3 has 14 residues. Germline loops: CDR1 DFQATT, CDR2 SNEGSKA (reference sequence). V shed 6 bases and J shed 10 bases, with 24 bases lying between them.